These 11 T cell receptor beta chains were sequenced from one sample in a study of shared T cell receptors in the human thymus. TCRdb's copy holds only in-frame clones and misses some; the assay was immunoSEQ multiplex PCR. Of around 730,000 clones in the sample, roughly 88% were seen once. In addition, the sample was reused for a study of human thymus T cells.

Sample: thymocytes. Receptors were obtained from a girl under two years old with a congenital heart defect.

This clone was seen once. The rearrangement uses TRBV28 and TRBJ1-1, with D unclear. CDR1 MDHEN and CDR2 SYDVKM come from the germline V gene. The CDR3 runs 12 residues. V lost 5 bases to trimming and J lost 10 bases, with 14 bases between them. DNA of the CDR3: TGTGCCAGCAGTACCCCCCGCTGGAGAGCTTTCTTT. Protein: CASSTPRWRAFF.

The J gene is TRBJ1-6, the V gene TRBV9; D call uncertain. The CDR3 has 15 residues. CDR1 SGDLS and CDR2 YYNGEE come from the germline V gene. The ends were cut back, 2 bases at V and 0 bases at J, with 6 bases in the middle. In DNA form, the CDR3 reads TGTGCCAGCAGCGTCGGCGGCTCCTATAATTCACCCCTCCACTTT. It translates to CASSVGGSYNSPLHF.

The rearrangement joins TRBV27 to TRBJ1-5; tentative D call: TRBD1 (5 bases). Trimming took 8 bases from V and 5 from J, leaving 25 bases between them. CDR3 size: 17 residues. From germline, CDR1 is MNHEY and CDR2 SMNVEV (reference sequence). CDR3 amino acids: CASAEGRAQDPHQPQHF. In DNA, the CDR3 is TGTGCCAGCGCGGAGGGGAGGGCGCAAGACCCCCATCAGCCCCAGCATTTT.

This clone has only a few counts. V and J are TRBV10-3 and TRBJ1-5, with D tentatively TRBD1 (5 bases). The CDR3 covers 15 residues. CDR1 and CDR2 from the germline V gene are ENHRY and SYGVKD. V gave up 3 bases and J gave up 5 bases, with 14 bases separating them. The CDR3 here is CAISDQGIGYQPQHF. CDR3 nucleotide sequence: TGTGCCATCAGTGATCAGGGTATCGGTTATCAGCCCCAGCATTTT.

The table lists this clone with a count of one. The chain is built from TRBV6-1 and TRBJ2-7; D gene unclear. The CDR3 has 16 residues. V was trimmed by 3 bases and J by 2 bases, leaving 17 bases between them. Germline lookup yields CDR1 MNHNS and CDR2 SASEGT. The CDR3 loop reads CASSDIPAGSTYEQYF. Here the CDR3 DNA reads TGTGCCAGCAGTGATATCCCGGCAGGATCTACCTACGAGCAGTACTTC.

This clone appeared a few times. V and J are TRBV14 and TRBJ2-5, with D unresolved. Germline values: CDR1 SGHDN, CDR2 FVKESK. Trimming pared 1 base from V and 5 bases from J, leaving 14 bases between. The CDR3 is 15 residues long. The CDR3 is CASSQARQSYETQYF. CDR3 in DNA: TGTGCCAGCAGCCAAGCACGCCAGTCTTACGAGACCCAGTACTTC.

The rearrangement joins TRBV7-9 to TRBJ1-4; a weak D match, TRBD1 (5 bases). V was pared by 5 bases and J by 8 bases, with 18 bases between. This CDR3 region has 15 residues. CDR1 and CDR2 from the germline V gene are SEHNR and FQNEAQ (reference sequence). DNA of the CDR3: TGTGCCAGCAGCGACCTCGCCGGGGGAGGGGAAAAACTGTTTTTT. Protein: CASSDLAGGGEKLFF.

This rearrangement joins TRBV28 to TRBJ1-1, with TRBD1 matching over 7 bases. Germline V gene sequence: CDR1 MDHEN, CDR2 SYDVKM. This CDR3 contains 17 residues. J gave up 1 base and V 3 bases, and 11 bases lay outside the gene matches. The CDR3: CASSFPIGGEGNTEAFF. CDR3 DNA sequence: TGTGCCAGCAGTTTTCCGATAGGGGGCGAAGGGAACACTGAAGCTTTCTTT.

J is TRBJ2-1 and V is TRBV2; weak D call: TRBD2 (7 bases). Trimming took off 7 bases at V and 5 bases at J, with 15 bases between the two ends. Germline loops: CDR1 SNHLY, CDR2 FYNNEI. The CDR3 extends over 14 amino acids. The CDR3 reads CASKGGPSNNEQFF. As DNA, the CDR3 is TGTGCCAGCAAGGGGGGGCCCTCTAACAATGAGCAGTTCTTC. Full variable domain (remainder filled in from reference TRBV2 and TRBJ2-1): EPEVTQTPSHQVTQMGQEVILRCVPISNHLYFYWYRQILGQKVEFLVSFYNNEISEKSEIFDDQFSVERPDGSNFTLKIRSTKLEDSAMYFCASKGGPSNNEQFFGPGTRLTVL.

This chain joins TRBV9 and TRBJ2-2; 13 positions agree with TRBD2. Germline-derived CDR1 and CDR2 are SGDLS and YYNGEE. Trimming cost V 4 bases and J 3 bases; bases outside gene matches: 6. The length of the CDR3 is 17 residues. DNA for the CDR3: TGTGCCAGCAGCCCAGGGACTAGCGGGGAGTACACCGGGGAGCTGTTTTTT. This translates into CASSPGTSGEYTGELFF.

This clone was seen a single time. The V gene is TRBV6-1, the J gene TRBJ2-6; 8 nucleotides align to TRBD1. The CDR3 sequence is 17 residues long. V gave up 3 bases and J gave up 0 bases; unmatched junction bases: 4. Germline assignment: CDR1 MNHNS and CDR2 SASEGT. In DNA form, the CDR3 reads TGTGCCAGCAGTGAGGGGGACAGGACCTCTGGGGCCAACGTCCTGACTTTC. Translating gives CASSEGDRTSGANVLTF.